This T cell receptor (beta chain) was identified in a study of vaccination and CD4 T cells after COVID-19. Study context: The cells were exposed to overlapping spike peptides originating from SARS-CoV-2, HCoV-NL63, HCoV-OC43 and HCoV-229E for stimulation.

The CDR3 runs 14 residues. V was shortened by 8 bases and J by 9 bases, with 17 bases between the two germline ends. In germline, CDR1 is LGHNA, CDR2 YSLEER. Researchers used the Oncomine TCR Beta short-read assay to sequence DNA from cultured CD4+ T cells. Via MiXCR, TCRdb re-called the PCR reads, giving one row per CDR3 protein. The table records about 9,900 distinct CDR3 sequences, about half of them present only once. Documented treatment: approximately nine-day PBMC culture with coronavirus spike peptide pools or control peptides (ViraFEST assay). On this clonotype itself: As yet, its antigen is unknown.

This TCR was sampled from a human donor who had recovered from COVID-19. The rearrangement links TRBV4-3 to TRBJ1-6; maybe TRBD1 (5 bases). The sequenced sample was CD4+ T cells from blood, cultured in vitro. The CDR3: CASSSGAWSSPLHF. In DNA, the CDR3 is TGCGCCAGCTCCTCCGGGGCCTGGAGTTCACCCCTCCACTTT.